The entry that follows covers one T cell receptor beta chain sequence. Its target is not known. The sample comes from a study of blood T cells in healthy people across ages. Each sample gave at least 6.5 million isolated PBMCs. Germline CDR1 is SGHRS and CDR2 is YFSETQ. Trimming stripped 5 bases from V and 1 base from J, with 12 bases between. The CDR3 sequence is 14 residues long. Points from the study as a whole: Fewer expanded clones and more diversity marked long-lived versus aged donors. Per-million-T-cell TCR beta diversity fell roughly linearly with age. PBMCs left unsorted prevented a conclusive naive versus antigen-experienced comparison.

The authors ran a second PCR of roughly 6 to 11 cycles using a sample-barcoded 5' primer and a J-beta primer mix. TCRdb fed the 5' RACE reads into MiXCR, producing one record per CDR3 protein. This sample has over a million distinct CDR3 sequences, with around 59% found just once. The sequencing sample was made of blood. The clonotype comes from a man aged 18 to 30 in good health. The V and J genes are TRBV5-1 and TRBJ1-1, with D unresolved. CDR3: CASSLPDSNTEAFF. CDR3 coding DNA: TGCGCCAGCAGTCTCCCGGACTCGAACACTGAAGCTTTCTTT.